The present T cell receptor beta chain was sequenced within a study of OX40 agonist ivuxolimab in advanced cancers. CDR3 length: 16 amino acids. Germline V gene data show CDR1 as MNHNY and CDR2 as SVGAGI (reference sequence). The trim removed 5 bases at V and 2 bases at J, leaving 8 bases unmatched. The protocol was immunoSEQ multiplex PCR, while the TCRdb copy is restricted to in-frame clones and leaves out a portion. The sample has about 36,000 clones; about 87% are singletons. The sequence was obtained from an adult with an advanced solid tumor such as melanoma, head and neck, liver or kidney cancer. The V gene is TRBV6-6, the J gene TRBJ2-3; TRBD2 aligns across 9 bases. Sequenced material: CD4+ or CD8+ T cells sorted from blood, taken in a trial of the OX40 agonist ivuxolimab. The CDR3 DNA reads TGTGCCAGCAGTCCACATAGCGGGGGCCTCACAGATACGCAGTATTTT. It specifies CASSPHSGGLTDTQYF.